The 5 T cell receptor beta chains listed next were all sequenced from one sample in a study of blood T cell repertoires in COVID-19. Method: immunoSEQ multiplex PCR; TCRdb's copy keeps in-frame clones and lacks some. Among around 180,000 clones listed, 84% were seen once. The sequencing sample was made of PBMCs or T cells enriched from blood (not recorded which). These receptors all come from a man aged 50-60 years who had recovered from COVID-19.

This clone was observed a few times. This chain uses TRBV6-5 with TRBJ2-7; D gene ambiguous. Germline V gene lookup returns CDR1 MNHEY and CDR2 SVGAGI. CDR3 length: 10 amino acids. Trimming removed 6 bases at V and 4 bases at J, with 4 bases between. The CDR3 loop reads CASSGYEQYF. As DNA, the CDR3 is TGTGCCAGCAGCGGTTACGAGCAGTACTTC.

The CDR3 region is CASSLMAGTSGNTIYF. CDR3 in DNA: TGCGCCAGCAGCTTGATGGCGGGTACCTCTGGAAACACCATATATTTT. The chain is built from TRBV5-1 and TRBJ1-3; D is unresolved. V lost 1 base and J lost 0, with 11 bases in between. Germline CDR1 and CDR2: SGHRS and YFSETQ. The CDR3 totals 16 residues.

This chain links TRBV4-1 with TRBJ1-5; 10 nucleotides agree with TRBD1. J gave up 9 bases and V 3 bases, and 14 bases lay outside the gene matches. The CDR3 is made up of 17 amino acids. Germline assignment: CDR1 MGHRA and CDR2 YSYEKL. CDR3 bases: TGCGCCAGCAGCCAGAAGACCCTGGGACAGGGGTTGGGGCCCCAGCATTTT. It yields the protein CASSQKTLGQGLGPQHF.

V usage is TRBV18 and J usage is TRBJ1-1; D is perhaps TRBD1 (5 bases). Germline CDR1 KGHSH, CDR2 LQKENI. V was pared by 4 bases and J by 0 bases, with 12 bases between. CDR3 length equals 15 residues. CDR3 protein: CASSLMGRLNTEAFF. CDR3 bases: TGTGCCAGCTCACTGATGGGGCGGTTGAACACTGAAGCTTTCTTT.

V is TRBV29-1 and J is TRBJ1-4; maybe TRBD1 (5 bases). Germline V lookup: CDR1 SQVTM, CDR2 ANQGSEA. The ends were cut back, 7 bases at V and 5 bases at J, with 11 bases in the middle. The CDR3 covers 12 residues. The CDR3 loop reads CSAVTENEKLFF. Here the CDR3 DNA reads TGCAGCGCCGTGACAGAGAATGAAAAACTGTTTTTT.